This T cell receptor (beta chain) stems from a study of T-cell memory formation after mild COVID-19. TCRdb analysed the 5' RACE reads with MiXCR anew, one entry per CDR3 protein. The sample holds under 600,000 distinct CDR3 sequences, about 20% seen once. Whole-study findings and limits: The CD4+ clones that contracted clustered mainly within CM and EM, and the CD8+ clones concentrated in EMRA. Pre-infection memory harbored some responding clones, suggesting cross-reactive memory joined.

This CDR3 has 17 residues. The trim removed 3 bases at V and 5 bases at J, leaving 14 bases unmatched. CDR1 and CDR2 (germline): DFQATT, SNEGSKA (reference sequence). As to this clonotype: Its specificity is not known.

The sequenced sample was PBMCs or a T cell subset sorted from them (not recorded which). This TCR was recovered from an adult woman who had mild COVID-19 (a few samples of this study predate the infection). Cell type and time point are not known. This sequence joins TRBV20-1 and TRBJ2-5; TRBD2 agrees at 11 bases. In DNA, the CDR3 is TGCAGTGCTAGGCCCCCGGGACTAGCGGATGATTGGGAGACCCAGTACTTC. Amino acids: CSARPPGLADDWETQYF.